Listed here is a single T cell receptor beta chain. Participant-given clinical history determined each cohort assignment. In Cohort 3, a recovered donor had either two negative PCRs, clearance, or symptom resolution. The data belong to a study of blood T cell repertoires in COVID-19. How the authors handled the data: Amplification of reference gene primers was used by the study to estimate nucleated cell counts. TCRdb keeps only in-frame clones here, not all; method: immunoSEQ multiplex PCR. V and J calls plus clone size are reproduced from that table; the DNA served to infer D and trimming. The table lists 320,000 or so clones, roughly nine tenths of them singletons. Trimming cost V 7 bases and J 7 bases, with 16 bases left between them. The CDR3 sequence is 13 residues long. The germline V gene has CDR1 LNHNV and CDR2 YYDKDF (reference sequence).

The sequence came from a young woman who had recovered from COVID-19. Sample: PBMCs or T cells enriched from blood (not recorded which). The chain carries TRBV15 and TRBJ1-2, with D perhaps matching TRBD1 (5 bases). The CDR3 DNA sequence: TGTGCCACCAAAAGGGGAAGAGGATCTGGCTACACCTTC. This gives the protein CATKRGRGSGYTF.